One sample yielded the 15 T cell receptor beta chains listed below, sequenced in a study of vaccination and CD4 T cells after COVID-19. These TCRs' antigens remain unknown. Time point specified: late sampling 161 to 241 days after vaccination in a few convalescent patients. Treatment given: 10-day PBMC culture with coronavirus spike peptide pools or control peptides (ViraFEST assay). With the Oncomine TCR Beta short-read assay, DNA from cultured CD4+ T cells was sequenced. TCRdb ran MiXCR on the PCR reads and lists one entry per CDR3 protein. The table has around 27,000 distinct CDR3 sequences, over 25% seen once. The input for sequencing was CD4+ T cells from blood, cultured in vitro, taken about 7 months after SARS-CoV-2 vaccination. These receptors were obtained from a human donor who had recovered from COVID-19.

This chain uses TRBV19 with TRBJ2-3; D remains ambiguous. Germline V CDR1 and CDR2: LNHDA, SQIVND (reference sequence). The CDR3 is 14 amino acids. V lost 10 bases to trimming and J lost 0 bases, with 14 bases between them. CDR3 bases: TGTGCCACCAAAGGTATGGGGAGCACAGATACGCAGTATTTT. Translated: CATKGMGSTDTQYF.

This clonotype was seen a few times. The chain is built from TRBV19 and TRBJ1-5; D not resolved. CDR3 size: 13 residues. The V end lost 3 bases, the J end lost 9 bases, and 12 bases lay between the germline ends. Germline CDR1 is LNHDA and CDR2 is SQIVND (reference sequence). The CDR3 is CASSIPLSGPQHF. CDR3 DNA: TGTGCCAGTAGTATTCCCCTTAGTGGGCCCCAGCATTTT. Variable domain in full (rest from reference TRBV19 and TRBJ1-5): DGGITQSPKYLFRKEGQNVTLSCEQNLNHDAMYWYRQDPGQGLRLIYYSQIVNDFQKGDIAEGYSVSREKKESFPLTVTSAQKNPTAFYLCASSIPLSGPQHFGDGTRLSIL.

Worth noting for this clonotype: This clone may be a read error of a much larger clone one base away. The J gene is TRBJ2-7, the V gene TRBV6-1, with TRBD2 matching over 8 bases. CDR1 and CDR2 from the germline V gene are MNHNS and SASEGT. Unmatched junction bases numbered 6, after V lost 7 bases and J lost 4 bases. The CDR3 runs 13 residues. CDR3 amino acids: CASTAGGPYEQYF. For the CDR3, the DNA is TGTGCCAGCACTGCGGGGGGCCCGTACGAGCAGTACTTC.

J is TRBJ2-6 and V is TRBV6-1, with D tentatively TRBD1 (5 bases). The CDR3 runs 18 residues. The germline CDR1 and CDR2 sequences are MNHNS and SASEGT. V was trimmed by 8 bases and J by 0 bases, leaving 20 bases between them. The CDR3: CASLLARTYASGANVLTF. DNA of the CDR3: TGTGCCAGCCTTTTAGCTCGGACATATGCCTCTGGGGCCAACGTCCTGACTTTC.

The chain links TRBV6-1 to TRBJ2-5; D uncertain. CDR3 size: 13 residues. Trimming stripped 6 bases from V and 3 bases from J, with 11 bases between. CDR1 and CDR2 from the germline V gene are MNHNS and SASEGT. The DNA of the CDR3 is TGTGCCAGCAGGAGGAATAAGAAAGAGACCCAGTACTTC. Translating it yields CASRRNKKETQYF.

CDR3 DNA: TGCGCCAGCAGCCAAGTTATAGGGGGCGGTGGCTACACCTTC. This sequence encodes CASSQVIGGGGYTF. The chain couples TRBV4-1 to TRBJ1-2; 7 nucleotides align to TRBD1. Germline V gene lookup returns CDR1 MGHRA and CDR2 YSYEKL. V was pared by 1 base and J by 7 bases, with 6 bases of the junction left unmatched. The CDR3 runs 14 residues.

This clonotype appeared a few times. The gene calls are TRBV28 and TRBJ1-1; no clear D gene. The V and J ends lost 5 bases and 0 bases respectively, with 10 bases between them. Germline loops: CDR1 MDHEN, CDR2 SYDVKM. This CDR3 region has 14 residues. The CDR3 here is CASSTLGLNTEAFF. The CDR3 region has the DNA TGTGCCAGCAGTACATTGGGGTTGAACACTGAAGCTTTCTTT.

The chain links TRBV24-1 to TRBJ2-1, with 8 positions matching TRBD1. This CDR3 comprises 13 residues. Germline V gives CDR1 KGHDR, CDR2 SFDVKD. Trimming cost V 4 bases and J 8 bases; bases outside gene matches: 3. The CDR3 region has the DNA TGTGCCACCAGTGACTCGGACAGGGATGAGCAGTTCTTC. Amino acids: CATSDSDRDEQFF.

This sequence joins TRBV20-1 and TRBJ2-7; 9 bases match TRBD2. Germline V CDR1 and CDR2: DFQATT, SNEGSKA (reference sequence). This CDR3 is built from 13 residues. Trimming removed 5 bases from V and 3 bases from J; junction bases left unmatched: 5. In DNA form, the CDR3 reads TGCAGTGCTTCGGGACTAGCAGACTACGAGCAGTACTTC. Translation gives CSASGLADYEQYF.

This clonotype came up a few times. This chain links TRBV7-9 with TRBJ2-7; D gene ambiguous. This CDR3 is 12 amino acids long. The germline V gene has CDR1 SEHNR and CDR2 FQNEAQ (reference sequence). Trimming left V 5 bases short and J 0 bases short, with 5 bases between. CDR3 coding DNA: TGTGCCAGCAGCCGTCGCTCCTACGAGCAGTACTTC. This encodes CASSRRSYEQYF.

This clonotype is medium-sized within its sample. The chain has TRBV15 and TRBJ2-1; D is unresolved. CDR1 LNHNV and CDR2 YYDKDF come from the germline V gene (reference sequence). The CDR3 has 14 amino acids. Between the trimmed V and J ends, which lost 5 bases and 7 bases, there was a span of 15 bases. CDR3 amino acids: CATSRKTGWNEQFF. Here the CDR3 DNA reads TGTGCCACCAGCCGGAAGACGGGTTGGAATGAGCAGTTCTTC.

This chain connects TRBV19 to TRBJ1-1, with D possibly matching TRBD1 (6 bases). Trimming stripped 7 bases from V and 1 base from J, with 13 bases between. Germline values: CDR1 LNHDA, CDR2 SQIVND (reference sequence). The CDR3 runs to 14 residues. CDR3 DNA: TGTGCCAGTAACCCACAGGGAGCGAACACTGAAGCTTTCTTT. Protein sequence: CASNPQGANTEAFF.

This clonotype was detected a few times. The chain has TRBV19 and TRBJ1-5; 10 bases are shared with TRBD1. Germline CDR1 reads LNHDA; CDR2 reads SQIVND (reference sequence). After removal of 11 bases from V and 0 bases from J, the junction contained 13 bases not matched to a gene. The CDR3 consists of 17 residues. In DNA, the CDR3 is TGTGCCTCTACGGTCGGACAGGGGGGATATAGCAATCAGCCCCAGCATTTT. This sequence encodes CASTVGQGGYSNQPQHF.

This clonotype was detected a few times. This chain links TRBV7-2 with TRBJ2-5; D is tentatively TRBD1 or TRBD2 (5 bases each). Per germline, CDR1 SGHTA and CDR2 FQGNSA. V shed 5 bases and J shed 4 bases, with 11 bases lying between them. The CDR3 spans 13 residues. CDR3: CASSPGSTETQYF. The CDR3 DNA reads TGTGCCAGCAGCCCAGGGAGTACAGAGACCCAGTACTTC. The full variable domain, rest sourced from reference TRBV7-2 and TRBJ2-5, is GAGVSQSPSNKVTEKGKDVELRCDPISGHTALYWYRQSLGQGLEFLIYFQGNSAPDKSGLPSDRFSAERTGGSVSTLTIQRTQQEDSAVYLCASSPGSTETQYFGPGTRLLVL.

A few counts support this clonotype. The chain combines TRBV28 with TRBJ1-5; no clear D. Germline-derived CDR1 and CDR2 are MDHEN and SYDVKM. The CDR3 has 15 amino acids. V was cut by 3 bases and J by 2 bases, with 11 bases left in between. In DNA form, the CDR3 reads TGTGCCAGCAGTTTCCTCAAGGGCGGCAATCAGCCCCAGCATTTT. This codes for CASSFLKGGNQPQHF.